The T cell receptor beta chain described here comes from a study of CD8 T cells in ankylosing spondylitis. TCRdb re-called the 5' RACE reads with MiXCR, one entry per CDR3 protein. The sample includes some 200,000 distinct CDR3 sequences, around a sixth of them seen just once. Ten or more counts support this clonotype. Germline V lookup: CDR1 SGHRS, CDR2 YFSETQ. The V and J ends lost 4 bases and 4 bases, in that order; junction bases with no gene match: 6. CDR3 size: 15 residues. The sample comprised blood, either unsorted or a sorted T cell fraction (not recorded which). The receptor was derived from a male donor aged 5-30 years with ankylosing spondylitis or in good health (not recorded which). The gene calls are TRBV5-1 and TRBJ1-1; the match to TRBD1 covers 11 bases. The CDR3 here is CASSGDRGVSTEAFF. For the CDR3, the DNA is TGCGCCAGCAGCGGGGACAGGGGGGTCAGCACTGAAGCTTTCTTT.